The 30 T cell receptor beta chains presented below share a single source sample, sequenced in a study of OX40 agonist ivuxolimab in advanced cancers. Assay: immunoSEQ multiplex PCR; the TCRdb copy retains only in-frame clones and omits some. The data show roughly 58,000 clones, with over 90% seen just once and about 17% held by the top ten. The sequenced sample was CD4+ or CD8+ T cells sorted from blood, obtained in a trial of the OX40 agonist ivuxolimab. The receptors were gathered from an adult with an advanced solid tumor such as melanoma, head and neck, liver or kidney cancer.

The chain is built from TRBV19 and TRBJ1-5; no reliable D call. The CDR3 is 14 residues long. Trimming left V 0 bases short and J 5 bases short, with 8 bases between. The germline CDR1 and CDR2 sequences are LNHDA and SQIVND (reference sequence). CDR3 protein: CASSIDLEHQPQHF. The DNA of the CDR3 is TGTGCCAGTAGTATAGATTTGGAGCATCAGCCCCAGCATTTT. Drawing the rest from reference TRBV19 and TRBJ1-5, the complete variable domain is DGGITQSPKYLFRKEGQNVTLSCEQNLNHDAMYWYRQDPGQGLRLIYYSQIVNDFQKGDIAEGYSVSREKKESFPLTVTSAQKNPTAFYLCASSIDLEHQPQHFGDGTRLSIL.

The chain joins TRBV7-9 to TRBJ2-3, with 7 positions matching TRBD2. CDR1 and CDR2 from the germline V gene are SEHNR and FQNEAQ (reference sequence). Trimming took 4 bases from V and 2 from J; bases not matched to a gene: 12. This CDR3 comprises 17 residues. The CDR3 coding sequence is TGTGCCAGCAGCTCTTTAGGTAGCAGCGGGATCACAGATACGCAGTATTTT. Protein product: CASSSLGSSGITDTQYF.

J is TRBJ2-5 and V is TRBV9; tentative D call: TRBD2 (6 bases). V was clipped by 3 bases and J by 3 bases, with 18 bases between them. The CDR3 contains 16 residues. Germline CDR1 is SGDLS and CDR2 is YYNGEE. This CDR3 reads CASSAIGGFWEETQYF. As DNA, the CDR3 is TGTGCCAGCAGCGCAATTGGGGGGTTTTGGGAAGAGACCCAGTACTTC.

The rearrangement joins TRBV5-4 to TRBJ1-2, with a possible D match to TRBD1 (5 bases). Trimming removed 4 bases at V and 4 bases at J, with 17 bases between. The CDR3 is 15 residues long. CDR1 and CDR2 (germline): SGHNT, YYREEE (reference sequence). The chain's CDR3 is CASSLRTGGTYGYTF. Here the CDR3 DNA reads TGTGCCAGCAGCCTACGGACCGGGGGGACCTATGGCTACACCTTC.

This clone was counted once. The chain has TRBV9 and TRBJ2-2; D not resolved. Germline V gene lookup returns CDR1 SGDLS and CDR2 YYNGEE. The CDR3 spans 13 residues. V was shortened by 0 bases and J by 4 bases, with 4 bases between the two germline ends. The CDR3 DNA reads as TGTGCCAGCAGCGTAGGGGGCACCGGGGAGCTGTTTTTT. Protein: CASSVGGTGELFF.

The chain links TRBV29-1 to TRBJ2-7, with 9 bases identical to TRBD1. CDR1 SQVTM and CDR2 ANQGSEA come from the germline V gene. The CDR3 covers 13 residues. Germline trimming cut 4 bases from V and 2 bases from J; bases unmatched to any gene: 3. The CDR3 nucleotides are TGCAGCGTTGCGGGACAGGGAACCTACGAGCAGTACTTC. Translating gives CSVAGQGTYEQYF.

The chain couples TRBV11-2 to TRBJ2-7; 8 nucleotides line up with TRBD1. The CDR3 loop spans 15 amino acids. Losses at the gene ends were 5 bases for V and 7 bases for J; bases not matched to a gene: 13. The germline CDR1 and CDR2 sequences are SGHAT and FQNNGV. The CDR3 here is CASSMKPGQATEQYF. Here the CDR3 DNA reads TGTGCCAGCAGCATGAAACCGGGACAGGCTACTGAGCAGTACTTC.

The chain combines TRBV27 with TRBJ2-5, with TRBD1 identical over 11 bases. V shed 4 bases and J 5 bases; nucleotides not matched to a gene: 15. The CDR3 loop spans 18 amino acids. Germline-derived CDR1 and CDR2 are MNHEY and SMNVEV (reference sequence). CDR3 residues: CASSSLLQGTGGWETQYF. The CDR3 DNA sequence: TGTGCCAGCAGTTCCCTACTACAGGGGACAGGGGGATGGGAGACCCAGTACTTC.

V gene TRBV10-2 combines with J gene TRBJ2-1; TRBD1 matches 10 bases. Germline V gene data show CDR1 as WSHSY and CDR2 as SAAADI. This CDR3 contains 15 residues. The V and J ends lost 5 bases and 9 bases, in that order; junction bases with no gene match: 10. CDR3 sequence: CASSHRRQGASEQFF. CDR3 DNA: TGCGCCAGCAGTCACCGGCGACAGGGGGCAAGTGAGCAGTTCTTC.

This chain links TRBV19 with TRBJ2-7; 7 bases match TRBD2. Trimming removed 4 bases from V and 1 base from J; junction bases left unmatched: 1. The CDR3 spans 13 residues. Germline values: CDR1 LNHDA, CDR2 SQIVND (reference sequence). The CDR3 nucleotides read TGTGCCAGTAGTAGCGGGAGATCCTACGAGCAGTACTTC. Translated, it gives CASSSGRSYEQYF. Full variable domain (outside the CDR3, taken from reference TRBV19 and TRBJ2-7): DGGITQSPKYLFRKEGQNVTLSCEQNLNHDAMYWYRQDPGQGLRLIYYSQIVNDFQKGDIAEGYSVSREKKESFPLTVTSAQKNPTAFYLCASSSGRSYEQYFGPGTRLTVT.

This chain connects TRBV29-1 to TRBJ2-3; 11 nucleotides align to TRBD2. Germline assignment: CDR1 SQVTM and CDR2 ANQGSEA. Trimming cost V 4 bases and J 0 bases; bases outside gene matches: 6. The CDR3 is 16 residues long. CDR3 nucleotide sequence: TGCAGCGTTGGTGGGGCTAGCGGGAGGAGCACAGATACGCAGTATTTT. Its translation is CSVGGASGRSTDTQYF.

This chain joins TRBV4-3 and TRBJ2-7; no firm D call. This CDR3 region has 13 residues. The V end lost 2 bases, the J end lost 4 bases, and 9 bases lay between the germline ends. Per germline, CDR1 LGHNA and CDR2 YSLEER. For the CDR3, the DNA is TGCGCCAGCAGCCAATCCAAGGGTTACGAGCAGTACTTC. This gives the protein CASSQSKGYEQYF.

The chain employs TRBV7-9 and TRBJ1-2; 9 bases fit TRBD1. CDR3 length: 17 amino acids. With 5 bases clipped from V and 4 bases from J, the junction kept 14 bases outside the gene matches. The germline CDR1 and CDR2 sequences are SEHNR and FQNEAQ (reference sequence). CDR3 bases: TGTGCCAGCAGCCCTTGGCCGGGACAGGGTGTATTCTATGGCTACACCTTC. Translated: CASSPWPGQGVFYGYTF. The whole variable domain, remainder taken from reference TRBV7-9 and TRBJ1-2, is DTGVSQNPRHKITKRGQNVTFRCDPISEHNRLYWYRQTLGQGPEFLTYFQNEAQLEKSRLLSDRFSAERPKGSFSTLEIQRTEQGDSAMYLCASSPWPGQGVFYGYTFGSGTRLTVV.

The gene calls are TRBV9 and TRBJ2-1, with D tentatively TRBD1 or TRBD2 (5 bases each). The length of the CDR3 is 15 residues. Deletions cut 4 bases from V and 8 bases from J, with 19 bases between. CDR1 is SGDLS, CDR2 YYNGEE, per germline. The CDR3 region has the DNA TGTGCCAGCAGCTCAGAAGTTGGGTCGGGGCATGAGCAGTTCTTC. Protein product: CASSSEVGSGHEQFF.

This CDR3 is CASSPATGGADTQYF. In DNA, the CDR3 is TGCGCCAGCAGCCCTGCAACGGGAGGGGCAGATACGCAGTATTTT. The chain employs TRBV4-1 and TRBJ2-3; 8 bases line up with TRBD2. Germline values: CDR1 MGHRA, CDR2 YSYEKL. The CDR3 has 15 amino acids. Losses at the gene ends were 4 bases for V and 4 bases for J; bases not matched to a gene: 7.

The chain carries TRBV6-5 and TRBJ1-2, with TRBD1 matching over 8 bases. The V gene end was trimmed by 4 bases and the J gene end by 6 bases; junction bases not matched to a gene: 4. The CDR3 is 13 residues long. CDR1 and CDR2 from the germline V gene are MNHEY and SVGAGI. In DNA form, the CDR3 reads TGTGCCAGCAGTTTACAGGGGGAAGATGGCTACACCTTC. Amino acid sequence: CASSLQGEDGYTF.

This chain connects TRBV19 to TRBJ2-1; 9 positions agree with TRBD2. Looked up from germline, CDR1 is LNHDA and CDR2 is SQIVND (reference sequence). J lost 6 bases, V lost 5 bases, and 5 bases had no gene match. The CDR3 has 14 residues. CDR3 DNA: TGTGCCAGTAGTTTTAGCGGGGGACCCAATGAGCAGTTCTTC. Translated, it gives CASSFSGGPNEQFF.

The V gene is TRBV25-1, the J gene TRBJ2-7, with D maybe TRBD2 (6 bases). The CDR3 totals 15 residues. Germline V gene sequence: CDR1 MGHDK, CDR2 SYGVNS. V was clipped by 1 base and J by 2 bases, with 12 bases between them. In DNA form, the CDR3 reads TGTGCCAGCAGTGAATCTCGGGACTGGACCTACGAGCAGTACTTC. It encodes CASSESRDWTYEQYF.

The chain has TRBV27 and TRBJ2-3; D remains ambiguous. The CDR3 is 13 residues long. Germline-derived CDR1 and CDR2 are MNHEY and SMNVEV (reference sequence). V shed 3 bases and J shed 2 bases, with 6 bases lying between them. The CDR3 is CASSFGSTDTQYF. The CDR3 bases are TGTGCCAGCAGTTTCGGGTCCACAGATACGCAGTATTTT.

The V gene is TRBV6-6, the J gene TRBJ2-7, with a possible D match to TRBD2 (6 bases). Trimming took off 10 bases at V and 0 bases at J, with 16 bases between the two ends. This CDR3 region has 14 residues. In germline, CDR1 is MNHNY, CDR2 SVGAGI (reference sequence). The CDR3 DNA reads as TGTGCCACCAAGGGTGCTAGCGTCTCCTACGAGCAGTACTTC. The encoded protein is CATKGASVSYEQYF.

The CDR3 sequence: CASSTSGTRVVEQYF. As DNA, the CDR3 is TGTGCCAGTAGTACCTCCGGGACTAGAGTCGTGGAGCAGTACTTC. The chain couples TRBV19 to TRBJ2-7; 8 nucleotides align to TRBD2. The CDR3 consists of 15 residues. CDR1 is LNHDA, CDR2 SQIVND, per germline (reference sequence). The V gene end was trimmed by 4 bases and the J gene end by 7 bases; junction bases not matched to a gene: 12.

The chain couples TRBV6-5 to TRBJ1-5, with a possible D match to TRBD1 (5 bases). The V end was cut by 5 bases, the J end by 3 bases, with 14 bases between. Germline CDR1 MNHEY, CDR2 SVGAGI. This CDR3 has 15 residues. In DNA, the CDR3 is TGTGCCAGCAGTACCGGGACGGCTATCAATCAGCCCCAGCATTTT. It is translated as CASSTGTAINQPQHF.

The rearrangement links TRBV28 to TRBJ2-7; D gene uncertain. Trimming left V 1 base short and J 0 bases short, with 7 bases between. Germline V gives CDR1 MDHEN, CDR2 SYDVKM. The CDR3 spans 14 residues. CDR3 bases: TGTGCCAGCAGTTTATCAGGCAGCTCCTACGAGCAGTACTTC. Translated, it gives CASSLSGSSYEQYF.

The rearrangement links TRBV27 to TRBJ2-7; perhaps D is TRBD1 or TRBD2 (5 bases each). Deletions cut 2 bases from V and 3 bases from J, with 11 bases between. The CDR3 has 14 residues. Germline assignment: CDR1 MNHEY and CDR2 SMNVEV (reference sequence). CDR3 coding DNA: TGTGCCAGCAGTTTACGGCCAGGGAGCTACGAGCAGTACTTC. Translating it yields CASSLRPGSYEQYF.

V gene TRBV19 combines with J gene TRBJ2-7; the D call may be TRBD1 or TRBD2 (5 bases each). Trimming left V 4 bases short and J 5 bases short, with 15 bases between. There are 14 residues in the CDR3. CDR1 LNHDA and CDR2 SQIVND come from the germline V gene (reference sequence). In DNA form, the CDR3 reads TGTGCCAGTAGTAGAGGGGAAGGTGTCCACGAGCAGTACTTC. The encoded protein is CASSRGEGVHEQYF.

The chain couples TRBV28 to TRBJ2-1; D possibly corresponds to TRBD2 (5 bases). The CDR3 loop spans 16 amino acids. Germline V gene data show CDR1 as MDHEN and CDR2 as SYDVKM. Trimming cost V 3 bases and J 6 bases, with 18 bases left between them. CDR3 coding DNA: TGTGCCAGCAGTTTCTTTCTGGACGGGGAAGCCAATGAGCAGTTCTTC. It yields the protein CASSFFLDGEANEQFF.

J is TRBJ2-1 and V is TRBV9; 11 bases are a match to TRBD2. V lost 0 bases, J lost 4 bases, and 3 bases stayed unmatched. Germline CDR1 and CDR2: SGDLS and YYNGEE. There are 16 residues in the CDR3. CDR3 bases: TGTGCCAGCAGCGTAGGACTAGCGGGGCGATACAATGAGCAGTTCTTC. It codes for CASSVGLAGRYNEQFF. Full variable domain (missing parts from reference TRBV9 and TRBJ2-1): DSGVTQTPKHLITATGQRVTLRCSPRSGDLSVYWYQQSLDQGLQFLIQYYNGEERAKGNILERFSAQQFPDLHSELNLSSLELGDSALYFCASSVGLAGRYNEQFFGPGTRLTVL.

This clone was counted a single time. At one end, the junction sequence differs from germline, possibly due to a read error. V is TRBV13 and J is TRBJ2-2; TRBD1 aligns across 10 bases. CDR1 is PRHDT and CDR2 is FYEKMQ in the germline V gene (reference sequence). The CDR3 sequence is 12 residues long. Here the CDR3 reads CASSLGTGTGVF. The CDR3 nucleotides are TGTGCCAGCAGCTTAGGAACCGGGACAGGGGTTTTT.

This chain links TRBV12-5 with TRBJ1-2, with D hard to call. The V gene's germline CDR1 is LGHNT and CDR2 FRNRAP. This CDR3 spans 14 amino acids. V gave up 1 base and J gave up 5 bases, with 11 bases separating them. In DNA form, the CDR3 reads TGTGCTAGTGGTTTGGCCCCCGGACGGTATGGCTACACCTTC. Protein product: CASGLAPGRYGYTF.

The genes are TRBV29-1 and TRBJ2-2, with TRBD2 as a possible D gene (6 bases). The CDR3 consists of 14 residues. Trimming stripped 6 bases from V and 6 bases from J, with 17 bases between. Per germline, CDR1 SQVTM and CDR2 ANQGSEA. CDR3 sequence: CSVPVRESAGELFF. In nucleotides, the CDR3 is TGCAGCGTCCCTGTACGGGAGAGCGCCGGGGAGCTGTTTTTT.